This T cell receptor beta chain was sequenced during a study of cytomegalovirus exposure and HLA in healthy donors. Study-wide results and limits: Most sequenced TCRs were rare (though some public TCRs occurred in many donors).

The PCR ran on 60 Vbeta and 13 Jbeta primers. The assay was immunoSEQ multiplex PCR, and TCRdb's table has in-frame clones only and misses some. This table holds roughly 170,000 clones, less than 90% found once. The germline V gene encodes CDR1 MNHEY and CDR2 SMNVEV (reference sequence). The CDR3 covers 13 residues. V lost 5 bases to trimming and J lost 9 bases, with 14 bases between them. For this clone: Antigen unknown.

The source is a man in his forties or fifties in good health and CMV-seronegative. Material for sequencing was PBMCs. The gene calls are TRBV27 and TRBJ2-1; TRBD2 is a possible D gene (5 bases). The CDR3 spells CASSPSLGSEQFF. The DNA for the CDR3 is TGTGCCAGCAGTCCCAGTCTGGGGAGTGAGCAGTTCTTC.